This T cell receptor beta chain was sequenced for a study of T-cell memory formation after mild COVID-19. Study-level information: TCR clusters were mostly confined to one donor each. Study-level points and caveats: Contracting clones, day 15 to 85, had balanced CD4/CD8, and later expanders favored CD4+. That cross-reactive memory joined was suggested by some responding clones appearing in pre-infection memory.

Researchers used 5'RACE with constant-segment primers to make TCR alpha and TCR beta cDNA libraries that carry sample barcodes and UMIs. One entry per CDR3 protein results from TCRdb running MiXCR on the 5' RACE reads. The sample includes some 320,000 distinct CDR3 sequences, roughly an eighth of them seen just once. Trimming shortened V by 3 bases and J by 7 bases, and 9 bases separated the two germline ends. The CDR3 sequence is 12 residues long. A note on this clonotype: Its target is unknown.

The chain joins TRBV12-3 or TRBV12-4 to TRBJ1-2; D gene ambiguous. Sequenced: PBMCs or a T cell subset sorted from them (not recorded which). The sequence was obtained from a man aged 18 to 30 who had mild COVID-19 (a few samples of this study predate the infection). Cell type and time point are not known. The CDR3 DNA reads TGTGCCAGCAGTTTTTGGTCGGGTGGCTACACCTTC. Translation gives CASSFWSGGYTF.